These 15 T cell receptor beta chains came from one sample sequenced in a study of CD8+ T cells in alopecia areata. Cells that came from pooled cutaneous lymph nodes were sorted using CD4, CD8alpha, NKG2D, NKG2ACE and other markers. RNA was extracted and reverse transcribed into cDNA as the sequencing template. The assay was immunoSEQ multiplex PCR, and TCRdb's table has in-frame clones only and misses some. The table lists roughly 260,000 clones, with no singletons. Material for sequencing was CD4+ T cells sorted from a lymph node. The receptors were gathered from a C3H/HeJ mouse with alopecia areata. Mouse strain MHC haplotype: H2-k.

Comment on this clone: Genes here carry mouse names. The observed sequence ends 4 residues before the CDR3 terminus, with the missing tail filled in from the germline J gene. Other DNA sequences of this sample code for an identical CDR3. This chain joins TRBV5 and TRBJ1-1; TRBD1 agrees at 12 bases. The CDR3 totals 14 residues. Per germline, CDR1 LGHNA and CDR2 YNLKQL (reference sequence). The CDR3 spells CASSSRDRGREVFF. The DNA read from the CDR3 is TGTGCCAGCAGCTCCCGGGACAGGGGGCGA.

This clone turned up a few times. The gene symbols are mouse symbols. The read finishes 4 residues shy of the CDR3 end, and the germline J gene is used to complete it. V gene TRBV5 combines with J gene TRBJ2-3, with a possible D match to TRBD1 (6 bases). From germline, CDR1 is LGHNA and CDR2 YNLKQL (reference sequence). The CDR3 totals 15 residues. V was shortened by 3 bases and J by 0 bases, with 10 bases between the two germline ends. CDR3 DNA, as far as it was read: TGTGCCAGCAGCCACCCCAGGGGTAGTGCAGAA. As protein: CASSHPRGSAE. In full, the CDR3 is CASSHPRGSAETLYF.

This clone was seen only a few times. Genes and germline are mouse. The CDR3 end lies 4 residues beyond the end of the read and is filled in from the germline J gene. V gene TRBV13-1 combines with J gene TRBJ2-5, with 11 positions matching TRBD1. This CDR3 contains 14 residues. The germline CDR1 and CDR2 sequences are NSHNY and SYGAGN. The CDR3 bases that were read are TGTGCCAGCAAGCCGGGACAGGGGGTGGAC. This gives the protein CASKPGQGVD. The entire CDR3 protein reads CASKPGQGVDTQYF.

In this sample, this clone turned up a few times. Gene names are mouse gene names. The CDR3 is cut off 4 residues early in the read; its end comes from the germline J gene. V is TRBV31 and J is TRBJ2-2; 7 bases are shared with TRBD1. The CDR3 runs 15 residues. Germline-derived CDR1 and CDR2 are GKSSPN and SITVG. V lost 2 bases and J lost 1; bases outside the gene matches: 4. The CDR3 bases that were read are TGTGCCTGGAGTGCCGGGACAGTAAACACCGGG. Residues: CAWSAGTVNTG. The full CDR3 sequence reads CAWSAGTVNTGQLYF.

This clone was observed a handful of times. The genes and germline here are from mouse. Read coverage stops 4 residues before the CDR3 terminus; the germline J gene supplies the remainder. The chain links TRBV13-2 to TRBJ2-1; perhaps TRBD1 as D (7 bases). There are 17 residues in the CDR3. Between the trimmed V and J ends, which lost 0 bases and 1 base, there was a span of 14 bases. The germline gives CDR1 NNHNN, CDR2 SYGAGS (reference sequence). The DNA read from the CDR3 is TGTGCCAGCGGTGATGGGAAAGCAGGGGGGAACTATGCT. Translation gives CASGDGKAGGNYA. The full-length CDR3 reads as CASGDGKAGGNYAEQFF.

This clone was counted ten times or more. Gene and germline names: mouse. The CDR3 end falls 4 residues outside the read, so it is completed with the germline J gene. Distinct nucleotide sequences in the sample also encode this CDR3. The chain couples TRBV17 to TRBJ2-1, with 8 bases fitting TRBD2. V lost 6 bases to trimming and J lost 3 bases; unmatched junction nucleotides: 4. The CDR3 totals 14 residues. Germline V gene lookup returns CDR1 MNHDT and CDR2 YYDKIL. This CDR3 is CASSDWGVYAEQFF. CDR3 bases read: TGTGCTAGCAGCGACTGGGGCGTCTATGCT.

In this sample, this clone turned up a few times. Gene names and germline match the mouse. The CDR3 end is not reached by the read, which stops 4 residues before it; the germline J gene fills it in. This specimen includes other DNA sequences encoding the same CDR3. V gene TRBV1 combines with J gene TRBJ2-7, with TRBD2 identical over 9 bases. This CDR3 spans 15 amino acids. The V gene end was trimmed by 1 base and the J gene end by 1 base; junction bases not matched to a gene: 2. Germline CDR1 NSQYPW, CDR2 LRSPGD (reference sequence). The sequenced CDR3 bases are TGCACCTGCAGTGCAGGCTGGGGGGGATCCTAT. Its translation: CTCSAGWGGSY. The entire CDR3 protein is CTCSAGWGGSYEQYF.

This clone has a handful of counts. The listed genes are named as in mouse. The DNA ends 4 residues before the CDR3 does, and the rest of the CDR3 is filled in from the germline J gene. The V gene is TRBV5, the J gene TRBJ2-1; TRBD2 matches 11 bases. The germline CDR1 and CDR2 sequences are LGHNA and YNLKQL (reference sequence). After removal of 4 bases from V and 2 bases from J, the junction contained 7 bases not matched to a gene. CDR3 length: 17 residues. The CDR3 bases that were read are TGTGCCAGCAGCCCCCTAGGGACTGGGGGATACTATGCT. This codes for CASSPLGTGGYYA. The whole CDR3 region reads CASSPLGTGGYYAEQFF.

A few counts support this clone. All gene names here are mouse names. The read ends 4 residues shy of where the CDR3 ends; the end is completed using the germline J gene. The chain couples TRBV13-1 to TRBJ2-2; 9 bases match TRBD1. The CDR3 extends over 14 amino acids. Germline V CDR1 and CDR2: NSHNY, SYGAGN. With V trimmed by 4 bases and J by 4 bases, 2 bases remained unmatched. The DNA read from the CDR3 is TGTGCCAGCAGTCCACAGGGGGCCACCGGG. Amino acids: CASSPQGATG. The CDR3 in its entirety is CASSPQGATGQLYF.

As concerns this clone: Gene labels here are mouse ones. The DNA ends 4 residues before the CDR3 does, and the rest of the CDR3 is filled in from the germline J gene. V is TRBV1 and J is TRBJ2-1, with 7 bases that match TRBD1. CDR3 size: 13 residues. Germline V CDR1 and CDR2: NSQYPW, LRSPGD (reference sequence). CDR3 amino acids: CTCSATQGAEQFF. The covered CDR3 bases are TGCACCTGCAGTGCAACACAGGGGGCT.

This clone has a handful of counts. Gene names and germline match the mouse. The read halts 4 residues ahead of the CDR3 end, with the missing end drawn from the germline J gene. The chain recombines TRBV1 with TRBJ2-7; TRBD1 matches at 7 bases. This CDR3 has 14 residues. V was clipped by 0 bases and J by 3 bases; unmatched bases: 2. Germline V CDR1 and CDR2: NSQYPW, LRSPGD (reference sequence). The CDR3 loop is CTCSAEGQIYEQYF. The DNA read from the CDR3 is TGCACCTGCAGTGCAGAGGGACAGATCTAT.

Notes on this clone: Gene names are mouse gene names. The CDR3 end lies 4 residues beyond the end of the read and is filled in from the germline J gene. The same CDR3 can be traced to other DNA sequences in this sample. The gene calls are TRBV19 and TRBJ2-3, with TRBD2 matching over 8 bases. Trimming took 5 bases from V and 0 from J; bases not matched to a gene: 2. The CDR3 spans 14 residues. Germline lookup yields CDR1 FNHDT and CDR2 SITEND (reference sequence). CDR3 DNA, as far as it was read: TGTGCCAGCAGGACTGGGGCTAGTGCAGAA. Residues: CASRTGASAE. The whole CDR3 reads CASRTGASAETLYF.

On this clone: The genes and germline here are from mouse. The read halts 4 residues ahead of the CDR3 end, with the missing end drawn from the germline J gene. This chain joins TRBV17 and TRBJ2-7; TRBD2 matches at 11 bases. This CDR3 is built from 16 residues. With 0 bases clipped from V and 3 bases from J, the junction kept 4 bases outside the gene matches. Germline V gives CDR1 MNHDT, CDR2 YYDKIL. CDR3 sequence reads: CASSRDSGLGVYEQYF. The CDR3 bases that were read are TGTGCTAGCAGTAGAGATTCGGGACTGGGGGTCTAT.

Note on this clone: The gene names given are mouse names. The CDR3 end lies 4 residues beyond the end of the read and is filled in from the germline J gene. The chain recombines TRBV1 with TRBJ2-7; a weak D match, TRBD1 (6 bases). This CDR3 region has 14 residues. Germline V lookup: CDR1 NSQYPW, CDR2 LRSPGD (reference sequence). The CDR3 reads CTCSADSGVHEQYF. The DNA read from the CDR3 is TGCACCTGCAGTGCAGATTCAGGGGTGCAT.

Concerning this clone itself: Gene names follow the mouse nomenclature. The DNA ends 4 residues before the CDR3 does, and the rest of the CDR3 is filled in from the germline J gene. The gene calls are TRBV13-1 and TRBJ2-3, with 9 bases matching TRBD2. V shed 3 bases, J shed 4 bases, and the junction held 9 bases outside the gene matches. This CDR3 has 16 amino acids. CDR1 and CDR2 (germline): NSHNY, SYGAGN. The CDR3 here is CASSGPGGGGTETLYF. The CDR3 DNA, read in part, is TGTGCCAGCAGTGGGCCTGGGGGGGGAGGGACAGAA.